A single T cell receptor (beta chain) is shown here with its context. The data stem from a study of control samples from healthy donors and cancer patients. TCRdb's table, derived via immunoSEQ multiplex PCR, lists solely in-frame clones and lacks some. This table holds some 76,000 clones, nearly 90% found once. CDR3 length: 15 residues. The sequence derives from a man in his fifties or sixties with lung cancer. The sample was PBMCs. The chain employs TRBV21-1 and TRBJ2-7; TRBD2 reflects the table's D call only, with no check against the DNA. TRBV21-1 counts as a pseudogene. In DNA form, the CDR3 reads TGTGCCAGCAGCAAAGAGACGCGGCTAGACTACGAGCAGTACTTC. As protein: CASSKETRLDYEQYF.